This T cell receptor beta chain stems from a study of blood T cell repertoires in COVID-19. As for the study in general: COVID-19 samples collected from the United States, Italy and Spain covered acute and convalescent phases. Sources were T cells, B-cell-depleted T cells, or PBMCs; the material itself was cDNA or gDNA.

In the original workflow: Reference gene primers were amplified, and this amplification served to estimate nucleated cell counts. Clones were read by immunoSEQ multiplex PCR, and TCRdb kept only the in-frame ones, dropping some. V and J calls and clone size are those listed in that table; D and trimming were worked out from the DNA. Altogether hundreds of thousands of clones are present, roughly 86% being singletons, with the ten largest covering around 3.1%. The germline V gene has CDR1 LGHNA and CDR2 YNFKEQ. The length of the CDR3 is 19 residues. V was clipped by 0 bases and J by 4 bases; unmatched bases: 17.

V is TRBV4-2 and J is TRBJ1-2, with 7 bases fitting TRBD1. The TCR comes from a man between 60 and 70 years old with acute or convalescent COVID-19. The sequenced sample was peripheral blood. CDR3 DNA sequence: TGTGCCAGCAGCCAAGACCAGGGACTCAGGGGGGCGACGGGCTATGGCTACACCTTC. As protein: CASSQDQGLRGATGYGYTF.